The clone carrying this TCR beta chain has at least ten counts. This entry belongs to a study of T cells in Graves' hyperthyroidism and ophthalmopathy. Germline V gives CDR1 DFQATT, CDR2 SNEGSKA (reference sequence). CDR3 size: 11 residues. RNA transcripts yielded amplified TCR beta CDR3 regions. The HTBI primer set was used in a first-round RT-PCR of the TCR CDR3. TCRdb processed the multiplex PCR reads anew with MiXCR; each CDR3 protein has one entry. The sample records about 530,000 distinct CDR3 sequences, 17% being singletons. The TCR comes from a young woman with Graves' ophthalmopathy. The sequencing sample was made of blood. J is TRBJ2-7 and V is TRBV20-1; a weak D match, TRBD2 (5 bases). The CDR3 DNA is TGCAGCCTCACTAGTGTCTACGAGCAGTACTTC. Translated, it gives CSLTSVYEQYF.